This TCR beta chain was sequenced during a study of cytomegalovirus exposure and HLA in healthy donors. Findings and limits, study-wide: Most TCR sequences showed up rarely, but some public TCRs showed up in many donors. Cytomegalovirus association was listed for about 160 TCR beta chains.

Primers included in the PCR were 60 Vbeta and 13 Jbeta primers. This table comes from immunoSEQ multiplex PCR, and its TCRdb copy is limited to in-frame clones, with some not included. The table has approximately 140,000 clones, around four fifths seen once. Notes on this clone: Its antigen is unidentified.

The donors comprised healthy bone marrow donors. Sequencing used PBMCs. The sequence derives from a young man in good health and CMV-seronegative.

The CDR3: CASTNHREYTEAFF. DNA of the CDR3: TGTGCCAGCACCAACCACAGGGAGTACACTGAAGCTTTCTTT. The rearrangement uses TRBV6-5 and TRBJ1-1, with D tentatively TRBD1 (6 bases). V dropped 7 bases and J dropped 3 bases, with 15 bases sitting between them. This CDR3 is 14 amino acids long. Germline assignment: CDR1 MNHEY and CDR2 SVGAGI.